These 27 T cell receptor beta chains originate from one sample sequenced in a study of T cell responses to AZD1222 COVID-19 vaccine. The data were produced by immunoSEQ multiplex PCR, yet TCRdb's version contains in-frame clones alone and is incomplete. This table holds 110,000 to 150,000 clones, around 88% found once. This material consisted of peripheral blood, taken on day 0 of AZD1222 vaccination. The receptors were gathered from an adult in good health.

The V gene is TRBV5-5, the J gene TRBJ1-1, with no clear D. Germline V CDR1 and CDR2: SGHKS, YYEKEE (reference sequence). The CDR3 has 15 residues. Trimming cost V 3 bases and J 1 base, with 13 bases left between them. Written as DNA, the CDR3 is TGTGCCAGCAGCTCTGACGCGGGGAGGAACACTGAAGCTTTCTTT. This translates into CASSSDAGRNTEAFF.

The J gene is TRBJ2-1, the V gene TRBV15; D assignment may be TRBD1 or TRBD2 (6 bases each). Trimming took 2 bases from V and 7 from J, leaving 15 bases between them. This CDR3 is built from 15 residues. The germline V gene encodes CDR1 LNHNV and CDR2 YYDKDF (reference sequence). The CDR3 region is CATSRRGPGKNEQFF. The DNA for the CDR3 is TGTGCCACCAGCAGACGGGGGCCAGGGAAGAATGAGCAGTTCTTC.

This clone was counted once. This chain connects TRBV6-6 to TRBJ1-1, with D perhaps TRBD1 (5 bases). The CDR3 spans 16 residues. Per germline, CDR1 MNHNY and CDR2 SVGAGI (reference sequence). The ends were cut back, 5 bases at V and 1 base at J, with 17 bases in the middle. Here the CDR3 DNA reads TGTGCCAGCAGTCATGGTGGGGGACGGGGGAACACTGAAGCTTTCTTT. It encodes CASSHGGGRGNTEAFF.

The V and J genes are TRBV5-6 and TRBJ1-1; a possible D gene is TRBD1 (5 bases). Germline loops: CDR1 SGHDT, CDR2 YYEEEE. The germline V and J ends were trimmed by 2 bases and 5 bases, with 13 bases remaining between them. The CDR3 spans 14 residues. Here the CDR3 reads CASSLYRGWTEAFF. The CDR3 DNA reads as TGTGCCAGCAGCTTATATAGGGGATGGACTGAAGCTTTCTTT.

The V call is TRBV5-4, the J call TRBJ2-1, with a weak D call TRBD2 (6 bases). This CDR3 contains 15 residues. V lost 0 bases and J lost 3, with 10 bases in between. CDR1 SGHNT and CDR2 YYREEE come from the germline V gene (reference sequence). Here the CDR3 reads CASSLDGRGYNEQFF. DNA for the CDR3: TGTGCCAGCAGCTTGGACGGGAGAGGCTACAATGAGCAGTTCTTC.

The chain uses TRBV11-2 and TRBJ1-1, with D possibly being TRBD1 (5 bases). In germline, CDR1 is SGHAT, CDR2 FQNNGV. The CDR3 length is 13 residues. V shed 4 bases and J shed 4 bases, with 10 bases lying between them. The CDR3 DNA reads as TGTGCCAGCAGCTCCCAAGGGGCCACTGAAGCTTTCTTT. Translation: CASSSQGATEAFF.

This clone has a single count. The chain employs TRBV6-1 and TRBJ1-1; 9 bases line up with TRBD1. The CDR3 runs 16 residues. The V and J ends lost 3 bases and 1 base, in that order; junction bases with no gene match: 6. Germline CDR1 and CDR2: MNHNS and SASEGT. The CDR3 reads CASSDGGQGANTEAFF. CDR3 DNA sequence: TGTGCCAGCAGTGATGGGGGACAGGGTGCGAACACTGAAGCTTTCTTT.

On this clone itself: The same CDR3 is also encoded by other DNA sequences in this sample. V is TRBV6-2 or TRBV6-3 and J is TRBJ1-2; D remains ambiguous. Trimming cost V 2 bases and J 3 bases, with 10 bases left between them. CDR1 is MNHEY, CDR2 SVGEGT, per germline. This CDR3 contains 14 residues. This chain's CDR3 is CASSYSVQHYGYTF. CDR3 nucleotide sequence: TGTGCCAGCAGTTACAGTGTACAGCACTATGGCTACACCTTC.

Notes on this clone: A read error may account for a junction end that differs from germline. V usage is TRBV29-1 and J usage is TRBJ1-2; D possibly corresponds to TRBD1 (5 bases). The CDR3 has 10 residues. Germline V gives CDR1 SQVTM, CDR2 ANQGSEA. CDR3: CSAAGTQNSF. The CDR3 DNA follows: TGCAGCGCCGCCGGGACGCAAAACAGCTTC.

This chain links TRBV2 with TRBJ1-1, with 8 positions matching TRBD1. Germline loops: CDR1 SNHLY, CDR2 FYNNEI. This CDR3 spans 13 amino acids. Losses at the gene ends were 7 bases for V and 3 bases for J; bases not matched to a gene: 4. CDR3 in amino acids: CASIRDRYTEAFF. Here the CDR3 DNA reads TGTGCCAGCATCCGGGACAGGTACACTGAAGCTTTCTTT.

This chain connects TRBV5-1 to TRBJ1-1; TRBD1 aligns across 11 bases. In germline, CDR1 is SGHRS, CDR2 YFSETQ. V lost 7 bases, J lost 1 base, and 3 bases stayed unmatched. The CDR3 is 14 residues long. DNA for the CDR3: TGCGCCAGCGGACAGGGGGCTGAGAACACTGAAGCTTTCTTT. It yields the protein CASGQGAENTEAFF.

The chain is built from TRBV6-1 and TRBJ2-2; 9 nucleotides match TRBD2. Per germline, CDR1 MNHNS and CDR2 SASEGT. The CDR3 covers 16 residues. With 3 bases clipped from V and 5 bases from J, the junction kept 7 bases outside the gene matches. The CDR3 region is CASSELLAGNTGELFF. The CDR3 region has the DNA TGTGCCAGCAGTGAGCTTCTAGCGGGAAATACCGGGGAGCTGTTTTTT.

V gene TRBV6-1 combines with J gene TRBJ1-2; D remains ambiguous. V was trimmed by 6 bases and J by 2 bases, leaving 13 bases between them. Germline CDR1 is MNHNS and CDR2 is SASEGT. The CDR3 is made up of 14 amino acids. The CDR3 reads CASSPYVRNYGYTF. CDR3 coding DNA: TGTGCCAGCAGCCCCTACGTAAGAAACTATGGCTACACCTTC.

The rearrangement links TRBV6-2 or TRBV6-3 to TRBJ2-1; unclear D gene. Trimming pared 0 bases from V and 4 bases from J, leaving 10 bases between. CDR3 length equals 15 residues. From germline, CDR1 is MNHEY and CDR2 SVGEGT. The CDR3 reads CASSYSVGLYNEQFF. The CDR3, as DNA: TGTGCCAGCAGTTACTCGGTCGGCCTGTACAATGAGCAGTTCTTC.

This chain uses TRBV5-1 with TRBJ2-3, with D maybe TRBD2 (5 bases). V shed 0 bases and J shed 7 bases, with 9 bases lying between them. The CDR3 consists of 13 residues. Germline V gene lookup returns CDR1 SGHRS and CDR2 YFSETQ. In DNA, the CDR3 is TGCGCCAGCAGCTTGGAGAGGGTTAATACGCAGTATTTT. This sequence encodes CASSLERVNTQYF.

This clone was seen ten or more times. The chain joins TRBV7-2 to TRBJ1-6; D is ambiguous. Trimming removed 1 base from V and 6 bases from J, with 10 bases in between. CDR1 SGHTA and CDR2 FQGNSA come from the germline V gene. The CDR3 length is 15 residues. DNA of the CDR3: TGTGCCAGCAGCTTAGTGGGTCAGACTAATTCACCCCTCCACTTT. This codes for CASSLVGQTNSPLHF.

This chain joins TRBV7-2 and TRBJ2-2, with D maybe TRBD1 (5 bases). Trimming left V 6 bases short and J 5 bases short, with 13 bases between. Per the germline V gene, CDR1 is SGHTA and CDR2 is FQGNSA. This CDR3 has 14 amino acids. The CDR3 DNA sequence: TGTGCCAGCAGTCAGCAGGGTACTACCGGGGAGCTGTTTTTT. Protein: CASSQQGTTGELFF.

The chain uses TRBV7-3 and TRBJ2-3; no clear D gene. The V end was cut by 4 bases, the J end by 5 bases, with 16 bases between. The CDR3 has 15 residues. CDR1 is SGHTA, CDR2 FQGTGA, per germline. CDR3: CASSSMGFGEDTQYF. CDR3 DNA: TGTGCCAGCAGCTCAATGGGTTTTGGGGAAGATACGCAGTATTTT.

The rearrangement links TRBV18 to TRBJ2-2, with D tentatively TRBD1 (6 bases). Germline V CDR1 and CDR2: KGHSH, LQKENI. Between the trimmed V and J ends, which lost 6 bases and 0 bases, there was a span of 14 bases. The CDR3 has 16 amino acids. The CDR3 sequence: CASSPKKGANTGELFF. CDR3 in DNA: TGTGCCAGCTCCCCTAAAAAGGGGGCGAACACCGGGGAGCTGTTTTTT.

Here the CDR3 reads CASSVGLAVYNEQFF. The CDR3 DNA follows: TGTGCCAGCAGCGTAGGACTAGCGGTCTACAATGAGCAGTTCTTC. This chain links TRBV9 with TRBJ2-1; 9 bases align to TRBD2. Trimming cost V 0 bases and J 3 bases; bases outside gene matches: 1. CDR1 is SGDLS, CDR2 YYNGEE, per germline. This CDR3 region has 15 residues.

The chain employs TRBV29-1 and TRBJ1-1; TRBD1 matches at 7 bases. Germline V gene lookup returns CDR1 SQVTM and CDR2 ANQGSEA. The V and J ends lost 0 bases and 1 base, in that order; junction bases with no gene match: 5. The CDR3 extends over 15 amino acids. In DNA form, the CDR3 reads TGCAGCGTTGAAGATCAGGGGGGAGGGAACACTGAAGCTTTCTTT. Encoded protein: CSVEDQGGGNTEAFF.

The J gene is TRBJ2-2, the V gene TRBV7-6, with no clear D. This CDR3 is built from 15 residues. The V gene lost 5 bases and the J gene lost 6 bases, with 16 bases spanning the gap. Germline V CDR1 and CDR2: SGHVS, FNYEAQ. The CDR3 loop is CASSVVQSSSGELFF. The CDR3 DNA reads as TGTGCCAGCAGCGTAGTACAGAGTAGTTCCGGGGAGCTGTTTTTT.

This clone was observed a handful of times. The chain joins TRBV3-1 (or the pseudogene TRBV3-2) to TRBJ2-1; unclear D gene. CDR3 size: 11 residues. Germline assignment: CDR1 LGHDT and CDR2 YNNKEL (reference sequence). The V end lost 4 bases, the J end lost 9 bases, and 7 bases lay between the germline ends. The CDR3 sequence: CASSREVEQFF. CDR3 in DNA: TGTGCCAGCAGCCGCGAGGTTGAGCAGTTCTTC.

The chain combines TRBV5-1 with TRBJ1-1; possibly TRBD1 for D (5 bases). There are 14 residues in the CDR3. V gave up 3 bases and J gave up 4 bases, with 13 bases separating them. Germline CDR1 is SGHRS and CDR2 is YFSETQ. CDR3 in amino acids: CASSSARGGTEAFF. The CDR3 bases are TGCGCCAGCAGCTCCGCAAGGGGCGGCACTGAAGCTTTCTTT.

The rearrangement joins TRBV5-1 to TRBJ1-2; maybe TRBD1 (5 bases). This CDR3 has 12 residues. V shed 4 bases and J shed 8 bases, with 12 bases lying between them. Germline loops: CDR1 SGHRS, CDR2 YFSETQ. The CDR3 DNA is TGCGCCAGCAGCCCCGGGACGCAAGGCTACACCTTC. Translation: CASSPGTQGYTF.

Of note for this clone: The junction differs from germline at one of its ends, possibly a read error. J is TRBJ2-1 and V is TRBV19, with a tentative D call TRBD2 (6 bases). Germline assignment: CDR1 LNHDA and CDR2 SQIVND (reference sequence). This CDR3 contains 14 residues. The CDR3 is CASTSLASVNKQFF. The DNA for the CDR3 is TGTGCCAGTACCTCACTGGCTAGCGTCAATAAGCAGTTCTTC.

The rearrangement uses TRBV4-1 and TRBJ1-1; no definite D call. Germline CDR1 MGHRA, CDR2 YSYEKL. This CDR3 contains 14 residues. V was pared by 1 base and J by 1 base, with 7 bases between. CDR3 nucleotide sequence: TGCGCCAGCAGCCAAGCGGACGCGAACACTGAAGCTTTCTTT. Its protein product is CASSQADANTEAFF.